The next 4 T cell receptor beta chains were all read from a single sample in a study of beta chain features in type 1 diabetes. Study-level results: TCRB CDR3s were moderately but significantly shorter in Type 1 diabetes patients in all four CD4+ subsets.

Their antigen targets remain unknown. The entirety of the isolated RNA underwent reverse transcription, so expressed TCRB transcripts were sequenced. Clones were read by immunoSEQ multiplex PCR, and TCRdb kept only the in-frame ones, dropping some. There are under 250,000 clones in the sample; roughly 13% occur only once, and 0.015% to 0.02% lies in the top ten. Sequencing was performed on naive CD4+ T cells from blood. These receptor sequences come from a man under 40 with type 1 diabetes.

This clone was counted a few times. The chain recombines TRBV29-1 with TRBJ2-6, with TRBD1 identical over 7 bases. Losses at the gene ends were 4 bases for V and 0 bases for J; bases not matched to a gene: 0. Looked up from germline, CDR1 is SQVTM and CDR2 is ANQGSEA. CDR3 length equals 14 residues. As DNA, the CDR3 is TGCAGCGTTGGGGACAGCTCTGGGGCCAACGTCCTGACTTTC. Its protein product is CSVGDSSGANVLTF.

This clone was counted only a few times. The CDR3 spells CASRDRGRATNEKLFF. CDR3 DNA: TGTGCCAGTAGAGACAGGGGCCGCGCAACTAATGAAAAACTGTTTTTT. This chain uses TRBV19 with TRBJ1-4, with 8 nucleotides matching TRBD1. Germline values: CDR1 LNHDA, CDR2 SQIVND (reference sequence). V lost 6 bases to trimming and J lost 0 bases; unmatched junction nucleotides: 6. The CDR3 spans 16 residues.

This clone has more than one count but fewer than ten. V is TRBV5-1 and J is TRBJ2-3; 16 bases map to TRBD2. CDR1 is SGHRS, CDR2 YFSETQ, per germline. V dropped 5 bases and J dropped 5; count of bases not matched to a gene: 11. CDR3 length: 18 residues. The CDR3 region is CASSSRGLAGGPRDTQYF. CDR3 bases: TGCGCCAGCAGTAGCCGGGGACTAGCGGGGGGGCCACGAGATACGCAGTATTTT.

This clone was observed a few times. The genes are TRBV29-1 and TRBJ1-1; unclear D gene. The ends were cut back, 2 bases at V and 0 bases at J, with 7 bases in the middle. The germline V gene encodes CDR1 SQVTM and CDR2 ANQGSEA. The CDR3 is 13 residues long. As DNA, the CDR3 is TGCAGCGTTGAATGGAGACTGAACACTGAAGCTTTCTTT. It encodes CSVEWRLNTEAFF.